Only a few counts were recorded for the clone carrying this T cell receptor (beta chain). In the original workflow: Amplification from reference gene primers served as the basis for estimated nucleated cell counts. Clones were sequenced by immunoSEQ multiplex PCR, and TCRdb holds only the in-frame ones, with some missing. The DNA was the basis for D and trimming; V, J and clone size are from that table. The profile covers around 260,000 clones, with under 90% appearing a single time and 0.94% taken by the ten largest. This entry comes from a study of blood T cell repertoires in COVID-19. About the study: The United States, Italy and Spain provided the acute and convalescent COVID-19 samples. PBMCs, B-cell-depleted T cells, or T cells were the source of the cDNA or gDNA that made up the material.

Trimming removed 3 bases at V and 1 base at J, with 10 bases between. CDR1 MRHNA and CDR2 SNTAGT come from the germline V gene. The CDR3 is made up of 15 amino acids. The sequence derives from a woman aged 40-49 years who had recovered from COVID-19. Sequencing was performed on peripheral blood. This chain connects TRBV6-4 to TRBJ2-1; D might be TRBD1 (5 bases). In DNA form, the CDR3 reads TGTGCCAGCAGTGAGGCCAGGGCATCCTACAATGAGCAGTTCTTC. It specifies CASSEARASYNEQFF.